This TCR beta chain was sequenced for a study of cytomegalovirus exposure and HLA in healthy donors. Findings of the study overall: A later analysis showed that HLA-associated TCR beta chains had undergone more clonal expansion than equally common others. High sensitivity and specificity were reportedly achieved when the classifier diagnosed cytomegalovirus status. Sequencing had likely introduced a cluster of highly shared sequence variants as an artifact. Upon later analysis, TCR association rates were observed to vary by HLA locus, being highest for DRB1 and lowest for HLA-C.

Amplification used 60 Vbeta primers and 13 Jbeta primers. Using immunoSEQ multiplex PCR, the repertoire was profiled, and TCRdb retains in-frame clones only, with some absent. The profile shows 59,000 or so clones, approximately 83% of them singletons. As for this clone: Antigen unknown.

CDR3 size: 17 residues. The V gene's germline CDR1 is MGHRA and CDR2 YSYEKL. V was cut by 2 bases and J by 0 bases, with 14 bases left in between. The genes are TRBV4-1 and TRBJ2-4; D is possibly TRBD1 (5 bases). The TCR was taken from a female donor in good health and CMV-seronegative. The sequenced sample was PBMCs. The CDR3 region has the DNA TGCGCCAGCAGCCAAAGGACAAGTACCATAGCCAAAAACATTCAGTACTTC. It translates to CASSQRTSTIAKNIQYF.